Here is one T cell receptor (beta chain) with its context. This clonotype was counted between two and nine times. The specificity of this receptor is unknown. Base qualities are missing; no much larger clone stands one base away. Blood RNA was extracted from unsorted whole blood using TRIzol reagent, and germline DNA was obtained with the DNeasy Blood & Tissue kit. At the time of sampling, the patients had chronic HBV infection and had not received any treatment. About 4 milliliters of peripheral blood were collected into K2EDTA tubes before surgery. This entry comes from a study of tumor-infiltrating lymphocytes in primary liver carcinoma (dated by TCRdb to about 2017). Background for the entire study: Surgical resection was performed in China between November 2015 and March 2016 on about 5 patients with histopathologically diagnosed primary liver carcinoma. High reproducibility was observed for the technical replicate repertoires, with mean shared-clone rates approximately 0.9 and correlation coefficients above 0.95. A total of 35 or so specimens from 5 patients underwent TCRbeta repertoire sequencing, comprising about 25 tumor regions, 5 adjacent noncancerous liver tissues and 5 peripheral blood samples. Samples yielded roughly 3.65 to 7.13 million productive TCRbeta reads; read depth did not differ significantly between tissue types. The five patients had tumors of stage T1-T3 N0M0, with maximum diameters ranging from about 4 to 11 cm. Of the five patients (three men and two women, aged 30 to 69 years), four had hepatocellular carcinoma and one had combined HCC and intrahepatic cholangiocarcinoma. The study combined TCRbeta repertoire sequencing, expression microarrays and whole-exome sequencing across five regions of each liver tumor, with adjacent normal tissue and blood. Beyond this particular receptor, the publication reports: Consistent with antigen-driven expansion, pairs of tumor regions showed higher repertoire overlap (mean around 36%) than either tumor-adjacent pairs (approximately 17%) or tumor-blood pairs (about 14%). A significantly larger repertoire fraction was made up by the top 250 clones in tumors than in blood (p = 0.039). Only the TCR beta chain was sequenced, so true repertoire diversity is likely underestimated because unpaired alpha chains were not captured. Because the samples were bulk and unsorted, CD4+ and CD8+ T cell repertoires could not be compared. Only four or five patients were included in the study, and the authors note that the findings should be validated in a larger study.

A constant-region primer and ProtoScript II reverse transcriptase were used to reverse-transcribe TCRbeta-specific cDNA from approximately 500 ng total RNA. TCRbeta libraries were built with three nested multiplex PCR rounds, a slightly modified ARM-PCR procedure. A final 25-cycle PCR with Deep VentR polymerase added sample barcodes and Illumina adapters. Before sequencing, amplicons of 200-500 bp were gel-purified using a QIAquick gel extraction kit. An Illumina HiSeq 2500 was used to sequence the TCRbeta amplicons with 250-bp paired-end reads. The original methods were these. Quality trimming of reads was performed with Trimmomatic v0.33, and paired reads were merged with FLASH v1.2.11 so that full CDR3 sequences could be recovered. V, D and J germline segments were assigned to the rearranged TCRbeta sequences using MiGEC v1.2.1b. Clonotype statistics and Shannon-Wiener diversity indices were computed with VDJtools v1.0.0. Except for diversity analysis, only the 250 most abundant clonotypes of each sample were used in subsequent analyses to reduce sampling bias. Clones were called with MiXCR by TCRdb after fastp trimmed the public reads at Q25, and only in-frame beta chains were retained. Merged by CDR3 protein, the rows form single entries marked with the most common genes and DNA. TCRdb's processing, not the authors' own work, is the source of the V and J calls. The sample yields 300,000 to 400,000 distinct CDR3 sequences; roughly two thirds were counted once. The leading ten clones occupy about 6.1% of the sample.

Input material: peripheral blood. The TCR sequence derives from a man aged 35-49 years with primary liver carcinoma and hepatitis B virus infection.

CDR3 reads: CASSNAGREHEQYF. The DNA is as follows: TGTGCCAGCAGTAATGCGGGGCGGGAGCACGAGCAGTACTTC. The rearrangement joined TRBV6-2 or TRBV6-3 to TRBJ2-7, and 7 bases in between align with TRBD2. The germline V gene sets CDR1 to MNHEY and CDR2 to SVGEGT. Trimming takes 5 bases off V and 5 bases off J; junction bases not matched to a gene: 9. Inclusive of the bounding cysteine and phenylalanine, the CDR3 is 14 residues long. Only the CDR3 portion is preserved as DNA: 42 bases, with reading frame beginning at the first base.